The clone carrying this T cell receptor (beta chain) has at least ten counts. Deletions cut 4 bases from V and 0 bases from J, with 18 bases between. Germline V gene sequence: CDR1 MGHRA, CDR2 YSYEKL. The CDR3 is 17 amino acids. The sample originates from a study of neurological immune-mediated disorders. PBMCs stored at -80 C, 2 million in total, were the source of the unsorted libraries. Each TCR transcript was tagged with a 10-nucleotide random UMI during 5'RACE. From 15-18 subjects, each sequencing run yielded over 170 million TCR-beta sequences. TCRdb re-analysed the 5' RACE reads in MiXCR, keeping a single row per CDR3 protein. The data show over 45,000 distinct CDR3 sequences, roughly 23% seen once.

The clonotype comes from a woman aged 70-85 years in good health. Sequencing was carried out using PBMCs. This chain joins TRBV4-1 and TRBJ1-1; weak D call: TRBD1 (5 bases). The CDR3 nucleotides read TGCGCCAGCAGCCCCTTTGGAGGGGCCTTCATGAACACTGAAGCTTTCTTT. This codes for CASSPFGGAFMNTEAFF.